Presented here are 11 T cell receptor beta chains from one specimen sequenced in a study of T-cell memory formation after mild COVID-19. TCRdb processed the 5' RACE reads anew with MiXCR; each CDR3 protein has one entry. Altogether 200,000 to 250,000 distinct CDR3 sequences are present, approximately 9% being singletons, with the ten largest covering around 20%. The sequenced sample was PBMCs or a T cell subset sorted from them (not recorded which). These receptors were obtained from a young man who had mild COVID-19 (a few samples of this study predate the infection). Cell type and time point are not known.

This chain uses TRBV7-9 with TRBJ2-1; 7 bases align to TRBD2. CDR1 SEHNR and CDR2 FQNEAQ come from the germline V gene (reference sequence). There are 14 residues in the CDR3. The V and J ends lost 6 bases and 7 bases, in that order; junction bases with no gene match: 9. The CDR3 region has the DNA TGTGCCAGCAGACCCACGTCCGGGGGGAATGAGCAGTTCTTC. Its protein is CASRPTSGGNEQFF.

This clonotype was observed a handful of times. The chain has TRBV5-6 and TRBJ2-3, with D perhaps matching TRBD1 (6 bases). CDR3 length: 14 residues. Germline V CDR1 and CDR2: SGHDT, YYEEEE. The V end was cut by 0 bases, the J end by 5 bases, with 10 bases between. CDR3 sequence (DNA): TGTGCCAGCAGCTTGGGGGGGCGGAGAGATACGCAGTATTTT. It translates to CASSLGGRRDTQYF.

V gene TRBV5-1 combines with J gene TRBJ2-7; tentatively, D is TRBD2 (5 bases). V was cut by 0 bases and J by 6 bases, with 13 bases left in between. The germline V gene has CDR1 SGHRS and CDR2 YFSETQ. The CDR3 extends over 14 amino acids. The DNA for the CDR3 is TGCGCCAGCAGCTTGGCCTATGAGGGTCGCGAGCAGTACTTC. The encoded protein is CASSLAYEGREQYF.

This clonotype showed up just a few times. The genes are TRBV7-9 and TRBJ1-5, with D hard to call. Trimming stripped 2 bases from V and 5 bases from J, with 4 bases between. In germline, CDR1 is SEHNR, CDR2 FQNEAQ (reference sequence). The CDR3 sequence is 12 residues long. CDR3 residues: CASSLFDQPQHF. In DNA, the CDR3 is TGTGCCAGCAGCTTATTTGATCAGCCCCAGCATTTT.

The CDR3 here is CASTTTSGGSEQFF. In DNA form, the CDR3 reads TGTGCCAGCACAACAACTAGCGGGGGAAGTGAGCAGTTCTTC. V usage is TRBV7-9 and J usage is TRBJ2-1, with TRBD2 identical over 11 bases. The CDR3 runs 14 residues. Germline V CDR1 and CDR2: SEHNR, FQNEAQ (reference sequence). Trimming at V came to 7 bases and at J to 9 bases, leaving 8 bases not matched to a gene.

The chain recombines TRBV15 with TRBJ1-2; D not certain. This CDR3 is 16 amino acids long. V was pared by 0 bases and J by 4 bases, with 15 bases between. Germline CDR1 reads LNHNV; CDR2 reads YYDKDF (reference sequence). Here the CDR3 reads CATSRDSADHLYGYTF. The CDR3 DNA sequence: TGTGCCACCAGCAGAGATTCCGCAGACCACCTCTATGGCTACACCTTC.

The chain uses TRBV6-5 and TRBJ1-6; a weak D match, TRBD1 (5 bases). The CDR3 runs 13 residues. Germline V gene lookup returns CDR1 MNHEY and CDR2 SVGAGI. V dropped 2 bases and J dropped 10 bases, with 9 bases sitting between them. The CDR3 DNA is TGTGCCAGCAGTTACCCAGGGCGGTCACCCCTCCACTTT. As protein: CASSYPGRSPLHF.

The genes are TRBV5-5 and TRBJ2-7; TRBD1 agrees at 8 bases. From germline, CDR1 is SGHKS and CDR2 YYEKEE (reference sequence). The ends lost 1 base at V and 6 bases at J; junction bases unmatched: 6. There are 14 residues in the CDR3. The CDR3, as DNA: TGTGCCAGCAGCTTGATGACAGGGGTAGGCGAGCAGTACTTC. Protein sequence: CASSLMTGVGEQYF.

This clonotype was observed a few times. The chain couples TRBV5-1 to TRBJ2-1; 15 nucleotides line up with TRBD2. The V gene's germline CDR1 is SGHRS and CDR2 YFSETQ. There are 17 residues in the CDR3. V trimming: 2 bases; J trimming: 8 bases; junction bases outside the gene matches: 8. The CDR3 DNA reads as TGCGCCAGCAGCTTCGGACTAGCGGGGGGGGTAAGCTATGAGCAGTTCTTC. This gives the protein CASSFGLAGGVSYEQFF.

J is TRBJ2-7 and V is TRBV20-1; the match to TRBD1 covers 8 bases. After removal of 3 bases from V and 4 bases from J, the junction contained 8 bases not matched to a gene. There are 14 residues in the CDR3. CDR1 and CDR2 (germline): DFQATT, SNEGSKA (reference sequence). CDR3 DNA sequence: TGCAGTGCTAGGGACAGGGATGGGGATTACGAGCAGTACTTC. Translation gives CSARDRDGDYEQYF.

This clonotype has a handful of counts. The genes are TRBV7-2 and TRBJ1-1; 9 positions agree with TRBD1. The ends lost 5 bases at V and 6 bases at J; junction bases unmatched: 10. The germline V gene has CDR1 SGHTA and CDR2 FQGNSA. The CDR3 spans 15 residues. CDR3 DNA sequence: TGTGCCAGCAGCCCTGGGACAGGGTTTAGGGCTGAAGCTTTCTTT. Its protein is CASSPGTGFRAEAFF.